The rows below give T cell receptor beta chains drawn from one sample of a study of blood T cells in healthy people across ages. TCRdb re-analysed the 5' RACE reads in MiXCR, keeping a single row per CDR3 protein. The sample lists about 1.5 million distinct CDR3 sequences; 42% were seen once. Sequencing input: blood. These receptor sequences come from a young woman in good health. Each CDR3 is given with its conserved first and last residue. A D gene is named only where the DNA matches it firmly. The size of a clone is reported for some rows only, either as once, few or many, or as a class for expanded clones.

CDR3 protein	CDR3 DNA	clone size	V gene	D gene	J gene
CATSRDLRTARANYGYTF	TGTGCCACCAGCAGAGATCTTCGGACAGCTAGAGCTAACTATGGCTACACCTTC	few	TRBV15	.	TRBJ1-2
CASLAGGLFMNEQYF	TGTGCCAGCCTCGCCGGGGGGCTCTTCATGAACGAGCAGTACTTC	few	TRBV6-1	.	TRBJ2-7
CASSQEFGRTYNEQFF	TGTGCCAGCAGCCAAGAGTTCGGGAGGACCTACAATGAGCAGTTCTTC	.	TRBV4-2	TRBD2	TRBJ2-1
CASGKGNTEAFF	TGCGCAAGTGGAAAGGGCAACACTGAAGCTTTCTTT	once	TRBV20-1	.	TRBJ1-1
CSARGLAGETSYNEQFF	TGCAGTGCTAGAGGACTAGCGGGCGAGACCTCCTACAATGAGCAGTTCTTC	few	TRBV20-1	TRBD2	TRBJ2-1
CASSRFVLGQGANQPQHF	TGTGCCAGCAGTCGTTTTGTCTTAGGACAGGGGGCGAATCAGCCCCAGCATTTT	.	TRBV27	TRBD1	TRBJ1-5
CSVFISTGREYF	TGCAGCGTTTTCATAAGTACAGGGCGGGAGTACTTC	many	TRBV29-1	.	TRBJ2-7
CASSLADSTYNEQFF	TGTGCCAGCAGCTTAGCGGACTCAACCTACAATGAGCAGTTCTTC	.	TRBV7-2	.	TRBJ2-1
CASSLDQPLGYTF	TGTGCCAGCAGCTTAGATCAACCCCTTGGCTACACCTTC	many	TRBV7-9	.	TRBJ1-2
CASSFLVEEQFF	TGTGCCAGCAGCTTTTTAGTGGAGGAGCAGTTCTTC	.	TRBV7-9	.	TRBJ2-1
CASSRGLAGIVTGELFF	TGTGCCAGCAGCCGGGGACTAGCGGGAATCGTCACCGGGGAGCTGTTTTTT	.	TRBV12-3/TRBV12-4	TRBD2	TRBJ2-2
CASSYEGRTEAFF	TGTGCCAGCAGTTACGAGGGAAGGACTGAAGCTTTCTTT	.	TRBV6-5	.	TRBJ1-1
CASSDRVGGAEAFF	TGTGCCAGCAGCGACAGGGTGGGTGGAGCTGAAGCTTTCTTT	.	TRBV7-9	TRBD1	TRBJ1-1
CSAMRSSGASTDTQYF	TGCAGTGCCATGAGGTCTAGCGGGGCTAGCACAGATACGCAGTATTTT	.	TRBV20-1	TRBD2	TRBJ2-3
CASSPAQDDEQFF	TGTGCCAGCAGTCCGGCCCAGGACGATGAGCAGTTCTTC	.	TRBV28	.	TRBJ2-1
CSGEQPNYGYTF	TGCAGTGGTGAACAACCTAACTATGGCTACACCTTC	.	TRBV20-1	.	TRBJ1-2
CASSFLGRRDEQYF	TGTGCCAGCAGCTTTTTGGGTAGGCGAGACGAGCAGTACTTC	.	TRBV13	.	TRBJ2-7
CASSVRGTGGLGELFF	TGTGCCAGCAGTGTCCGAGGGACAGGGGGCCTCGGGGAGCTGTTTTTT	.	TRBV27	TRBD1	TRBJ2-2
CSARGTSGLTDTQYF	TGCAGTGCTAGGGGGACTAGCGGGTTAACAGATACGCAGTATTTT	.	TRBV20-1	TRBD2	TRBJ2-3
CSASSGGSTTDTQYF	TGCAGTGCTAGTTCGGGCGGGAGTACCACAGATACGCAGTATTTT	.	TRBV20-1	TRBD2	TRBJ2-3
CASSIRGTGGNYEQYF	TGTGCCAGCAGCATTAGGGGGACAGGGGGAAACTACGAGCAGTACTTC	.	TRBV7-9	TRBD1	TRBJ2-7
CAWSVKYEQYF	TGTGCCTGGAGTGTCAAGTACGAGCAGTACTTC	.	TRBV30	.	TRBJ2-7
CASSVRGLLDGYTF	TGTGCCAGCAGTGTACGGGGTTTGTTGGATGGCTACACCTTC	.	TRBV12-3/TRBV12-4	.	TRBJ1-2
CASSAYLGTTGAETQYF	TGTGCCAGCAGCGCTTACCTCGGGACAACGGGGGCAGAGACCCAGTACTTC	.	TRBV11-2	.	TRBJ2-5
CASSPAIVDEQYF	TGTGCCAGCAGCCCCGCAATCGTTGACGAGCAGTACTTC	few	TRBV7-2	.	TRBJ2-7
CASSERGGMNTGELFF	TGTGCCAGCAGCGAGCGGGGGGGCATGAACACCGGGGAGCTGTTTTTT	.	TRBV7-3	TRBD2	TRBJ2-2
CASSPRGVAASTDTQYF	TGTGCCAGCAGCCCGCGAGGGGTAGCGGCAAGCACAGATACGCAGTATTTT	.	TRBV3-1	.	TRBJ2-3
CSALPQGGADTQYF	TGCAGTGCTCTACCCCAGGGCGGCGCAGATACGCAGTATTTT	.	TRBV20-1	.	TRBJ2-3
CASSSAGTSGTYEQYF	TGTGCCAGCAGCTCCGCCGGGACTAGCGGGACATACGAGCAGTACTTC	.	TRBV7-2	TRBD2	TRBJ2-7
CAIRPRTGAEGGYTF	TGTGCCATCAGGCCCAGGACAGGGGCAGAGGGTGGCTACACCTTC	few	TRBV10-3	TRBD1	TRBJ1-2
CSAPASEGYNEQFF	TGCAGTGCTCCAGCTAGCGAAGGCTACAATGAGCAGTTCTTC	.	TRBV20-1	.	TRBJ2-1
CASSPYNQETQYF	TGTGCCAGCAGCCCATACAACCAAGAGACCCAGTACTTC	.	TRBV14	.	TRBJ2-5
CASSYRGGGTDTQYF	TGTGCCAGCAGTTATAGGGGCGGGGGCACAGATACGCAGTATTTT	.	TRBV6-6	.	TRBJ2-3
CSLSTGSTEAFF	TGCAGCCTATCAACAGGGAGCACTGAAGCTTTCTTT	.	TRBV29-1	.	TRBJ1-1
CASSFRDSYGYTF	TGTGCCAGCAGCTTCCGGGACAGCTATGGCTACACCTTC	many	TRBV7-9	TRBD1	TRBJ1-2
CASSYLAGEGYGYTF	TGTGCCAGCAGTTACCTGGCGGGTGAGGGCTATGGCTACACCTTC	few	TRBV6-6	.	TRBJ1-2
CASSFPRQGVDEQYF	TGTGCCAGCAGTTTTCCGAGACAGGGAGTGGACGAGCAGTACTTC	few	TRBV28	TRBD1	TRBJ2-7
CASSLPGPRGTYEQYF	TGTGCCAGCAGTCTGCCGGGACCCCGAGGGACCTACGAGCAGTACTTC	few	TRBV12-3/TRBV12-4	.	TRBJ2-7
CTSSPRTGELPDTQYF	TGCACCAGCAGCCCGCGGACAGGGGAGTTACCAGATACGCAGTATTTT	once	TRBV4-1	TRBD1	TRBJ2-3
CASSYSSSGAYEQYF	TGTGCCAGCAGTTACTCGTCTAGCGGGGCCTACGAGCAGTACTTC	.	TRBV6-2/TRBV6-3	TRBD2	TRBJ2-7
CASSFLFGSGGAFKETQYF	TGTGCCAGCAGTTTTCTCTTCGGTAGCGGGGGGGCTTTTAAAGAGACCCAGTACTTC	.	TRBV28	TRBD2	TRBJ2-5
CSARGLGRDLSTDTQYF	TGCAGTGCTAGAGGCCTAGGCAGGGACCTAAGCACAGATACGCAGTATTTT	.	TRBV20-1	.	TRBJ2-3
CASSPSSILPDTQYF	TGTGCCAGCAGTCCATCGTCCATACTACCAGATACGCAGTATTTT	.	TRBV6-2/TRBV6-3	.	TRBJ2-3
CASSQVGGGQVDEQFF	TGTGCCAGCAGCCAAGTAGGGGGGGGGCAAGTGGATGAGCAGTTCTTC	.	TRBV3-1	.	TRBJ2-1
CASRISAGFGGYTF	TGTGCCAGCAGGATCTCGGCGGGGTTCGGTGGCTACACCTTC	.	TRBV25-1	.	TRBJ1-2
CASSKTRYEQYF	TGTGCCAGCAGCAAAACTCGCTACGAGCAGTACTTC	.	TRBV11-2	.	TRBJ2-7
CSARDLLAGRDNEQFF	TGCAGTGCTAGAGATCTACTGGCGGGACGGGACAATGAGCAGTTCTTC	few	TRBV20-1	.	TRBJ2-1
CASSRQDYLNEQYF	TGTGCCAGCAGCCGCCAGGACTATCTCAACGAGCAGTACTTC	.	TRBV13	.	TRBJ2-7
CASSEGLHNYGYTF	TGTGCCAGCAGTGAAGGATTGCATAACTATGGCTACACCTTC	few	TRBV6-1	.	TRBJ1-2
CASSVRQGVGEKLFF	TGTGCCAGCAGCGTTCGGCAGGGGGTAGGGGAAAAACTGTTTTTT	.	TRBV9	TRBD1	TRBJ1-4
CASSSGTGVVNEQFF	TGTGCCAGCAGCTCCGGGACAGGGGTTGTCAATGAGCAGTTCTTC	.	TRBV7-9	TRBD1	TRBJ2-1
CSGEVGGDYGYTF	TGCAGCGGTGAAGTCGGGGGCGACTATGGCTACACCTTC	.	TRBV29-1	.	TRBJ1-2
CAISEGQGANGYTF	TGTGCCATCAGTGAGGGGCAGGGGGCGAATGGCTACACCTTC	.	TRBV10-3	TRBD1	TRBJ1-2
CASSLAVNPGPQGEQYF	TGTGCCAGCAGTTTAGCGGTGAATCCGGGGCCCCAGGGCGAGCAGTACTTC	.	TRBV12-3/TRBV12-4	.	TRBJ2-7
CASSLVRDQETQYF	TGCGCCAGCAGCTTGGTCAGGGACCAAGAGACCCAGTACTTC	many	TRBV5-1	.	TRBJ2-5
CASSQVRERDGYIQYF	TGTGCCAGCAGCCAAGTAAGAGAACGGGATGGATACATTCAGTACTTC	.	TRBV3-1	.	TRBJ2-4
CASSLFPGGLTYNEQFF	TGTGCCAGCAGTTTATTCCCGGGGGGGCTAACCTACAATGAGCAGTTCTTC	few	TRBV27	TRBD2	TRBJ2-1